This TCR beta chain was identified during a study of PD-L1 blockade in urothelial cancer. The CDR3 has 14 amino acids. V shed 3 bases, J shed 5 bases, and the junction held 7 bases outside the gene matches. Germline CDR1 and CDR2: LNHDA and SQIVND (reference sequence). Each PCR received spiked synthetic TCR analog templates. Generated by immunoSEQ multiplex PCR, the TCRdb table keeps only in-frame clones and is missing some. The repertoire holds about 82,000 clones, with roughly 90% as singletons. All patients handed over anywhere from 1 to 8 samples, pretreatment and on-treatment. The receptor was derived from a woman aged 70 to 79 with urothelial cancer. J is TRBJ2-7 and V is TRBV19; 7 nucleotides line up with TRBD1. Sequenced here: PBMCs, sampled around atezolizumab (anti-PD-L1) treatment. CDR3 sequence: CASSIQRDSHEQYF. The CDR3, as DNA: TGTGCCAGTAGTATCCAGAGGGACAGTCACGAGCAGTACTTC.